Listed below are T cell receptor beta chains from one sample, sequenced in a study of blood T cell repertoires in COVID-19. Method: immunoSEQ multiplex PCR; TCRdb's copy keeps in-frame clones and lacks some. This sample carries about 220,000 clones, over 75% of them seen once, and the ten largest clones take around 2.5%. Sequencing was done on a sample of peripheral blood. All receptors derive from a woman in her sixties or seventies with COVID-19, enrolled during active disease. Each CDR3 is given with its conserved first and last residue. The D gene is left open where the match is weak. Rows give clone size only sometimes, using once, few, many, or a class for an expanded clone.

CDR3 | DNA | D | size | length | J | V
CASSGEGTGGRQPQHF | TGTGCCAGTAGCGGAGAAGGGACAGGGGGCCGTCAACCCCAGCATTTT | TRBD1 | once | 16 | TRBJ1-5 | TRBV19
CASSFTTGYGYGYTF | TGTGCCAGCAGTTTCACAACAGGGTATGGGTATGGCTACACCTTC | - | - | 15 | TRBJ1-2 | TRBV6-2/TRBV6-3
CASSPALDSNYGYTF | TGTGCCAGCAGCCCCGCGCTTGACAGCAACTATGGCTACACCTTC | - | - | 15 | TRBJ1-2 | TRBV4-2
CASSPVDRVGQPQHF | TGTGCCAGCTCACCAGTGGACAGGGTTGGTCAGCCCCAGCATTTT | TRBD1 | - | 15 | TRBJ1-5 | TRBV18
CASSRPGTGTGELFF | TGTGCCAGCAGTCGACCCGGGACAGGCACCGGGGAGCTGTTTTTT | TRBD1 | - | 15 | TRBJ2-2 | TRBV6-2/TRBV6-3
CASSLYQGNTEAFF | TGTGCCAGCAGCTTATATCAGGGGAACACTGAAGCTTTCTTT | - | - | 14 | TRBJ1-1 | TRBV7-6
CASSLAPGGINEQYF | TGCGCCAGCAGCTTGGCACCGGGAGGCATAAACGAGCAGTACTTC | TRBD2 | - | 15 | TRBJ2-7 | TRBV5-1
CAWSTGIGQYF | TGTGCCTGGTCCACAGGGATTGGGCAGTACTTC | - | - | 11 | TRBJ2-7 | TRBV30
CASSPEGGLVSPLHF | TGTGCCAGCAGCCCCGAGGGTGGTTTAGTTTCACCCCTCCACTTT | - | - | 15 | TRBJ1-6 | TRBV6-5
CASRRAGGGYTF | TGTGCCAGCAGAAGGGCAGGGGGTGGCTACACCTTC | TRBD1 | - | 12 | TRBJ1-2 | TRBV3-1/TRBV3-2
CASSLQGFNYGYTF | TGTGCCAGCAGTTTGCAGGGGTTCAACTATGGCTACACCTTC | - | - | 14 | TRBJ1-2 | TRBV6-2/TRBV6-3
CASTSTGHQPQHF | TGTGCCAGCACCTCGACAGGGCATCAGCCCCAGCATTTT | TRBD1 | once | 13 | TRBJ1-5 | TRBV28
CASSYAGAKLYEQYF | TGTGCCAGCAGTTACGCAGGGGCGAAGCTCTACGAGCAGTACTTC | - | - | 15 | TRBJ2-7 | TRBV6-5
CASSLDGRVVTGGLGTEAFF | TGTGCCAGCAGCTTAGATGGCCGTGTGGTGACAGGGGGCTTAGGCACTGAAGCTTTCTTT | TRBD1 | - | 20 | TRBJ1-1 | TRBV11-3
CASSQATGGRYEQYF | TGCGCCAGCAGCCAAGCGACAGGGGGACGCTACGAGCAGTACTTC | TRBD1 | once | 15 | TRBJ2-7 | TRBV4-3
CASSLGAEQPQHF | TGTGCCAGCAGCTTAGGTGCGGAGCAGCCCCAGCATTTT | - | - | 13 | TRBJ1-5 | TRBV5-5
CASSLDRGYGYTF | TGTGCCAGCAGCTTGGACAGGGGCTATGGCTACACCTTC | TRBD1 | - | 13 | TRBJ1-2 | TRBV5-6
CASSRREVSYNEQFF | TGTGCCAGCAGTAGGCGGGAGGTCTCCTACAATGAGCAGTTCTTC | TRBD2 | - | 15 | TRBJ2-1 | TRBV2
CASRAGAGDYGYTF | TGTGCCAGCAGGGCCGGGGCAGGGGACTATGGCTACACCTTC | - | - | 14 | TRBJ1-2 | TRBV2
CASSPEGGAGYGYTF | TGTGCCAGCAGCCCCGAGGGGGGGGCCGGGTATGGCTACACCTTC | - | - | 15 | TRBJ1-2 | TRBV5-5
CASNEVPGDEQYF | TGTGCCAGCAATGAAGTCCCGGGAGACGAGCAGTACTTC | - | many | 13 | TRBJ2-7 | TRBV7-9
CASSAERGGPGQETQYF | TGTGCCAGCAGTGCCGAGCGGGGGGGCCCGGGGCAAGAGACCCAGTACTTC | TRBD2 | once | 17 | TRBJ2-5 | TRBV2
CASSFDSIGVGTEAFF | TGCGCCAGCAGCTTTGATTCGATCGGGGTAGGTACTGAAGCTTTCTTT | - | - | 16 | TRBJ1-1 | TRBV5-1
CASSPLGEFSGNTIYF | TGTGCCAGCAGTCCCCTCGGGGAGTTCTCTGGAAACACCATATATTTT | - | - | 16 | TRBJ1-3 | TRBV27